This TCR beta chain was found in a study of T-cell reconstitution after alpha-beta-depleted transplantation in children. Unique molecular identifiers featured in how the TCRbeta library was prepared. TCRdb passed the PCR reads through MiXCR, listing each CDR3 protein once. Of 230,000 or so distinct CDR3 sequences in the sample, about 8.8% were seen once. V lost 6 bases, J lost 5 bases, and 7 bases lay in between. Germline CDR1 is MNHEY and CDR2 is SVGAGI. The CDR3 is 12 amino acids. This clonotype showed up many times. This specimen consisted of PBMCs from the stem cell graft donor, obtained from the stem cell graft. This chain connects TRBV6-5 to TRBJ2-2, with D unresolved. The receptor was isolated from a human donor who donated a stem cell graft to a child with SCID. CDR3 sequence: CASSPPTGELFF. Here the CDR3 DNA reads TGTGCCAGCAGCCCGCCAACCGGGGAGCTGTTTTTT.